The 19 T cell receptor beta chains below were found in one sample sequenced in a study of blood T cell repertoires in COVID-19. Assay: immunoSEQ multiplex PCR; the TCRdb copy retains only in-frame clones and omits some. The data contain 200,000 to 250,000 clones, approximately 87% of them singletons. What was sequenced was peripheral blood. Receptor source: a man in his sixties with acute or convalescent COVID-19.

V usage is TRBV6-5 and J usage is TRBJ1-4; no reliable D call. Trimming shortened V by 6 bases and J by 3 bases, and 11 bases separated the two germline ends. The CDR3 is made up of 14 amino acids. The germline gives CDR1 MNHEY, CDR2 SVGAGI. This CDR3 is CASSRGRSNEKLFF. DNA for the CDR3: TGTGCCAGCAGCCGCGGAAGGTCTAATGAAAAACTGTTTTTT.

V and J are TRBV4-3 and TRBJ2-2; 14 nucleotides match TRBD2. The CDR3 contains 19 residues. Trimming took 4 bases from V and 5 from J; bases not matched to a gene: 12. Per germline, CDR1 LGHNA and CDR2 YSLEER. CDR3 bases: TGCGCCAGCAGCCTAATGGTGGGACTAGCGGGAGTTGAGACCGGGGAGCTGTTTTTT. This codes for CASSLMVGLAGVETGELFF.

The chain is built from TRBV5-5 and TRBJ2-1, with D perhaps TRBD1 (6 bases). The CDR3 is 17 amino acids. Germline loops: CDR1 SGHKS, CDR2 YYEKEE (reference sequence). Trimming removed 6 bases from V and 5 bases from J, with 24 bases in between. As DNA, the CDR3 is TGTGCCAGCAAAACAGGGACCCTACGAAGGGGCAACAATGAGCAGTTCTTC. Translated: CASKTGTLRRGNNEQFF.

The V gene is TRBV7-2, the J gene TRBJ2-1; 9 bases are shared with TRBD2. After removal of 4 bases from V and 2 bases from J, the junction contained 6 bases not matched to a gene. There are 16 residues in the CDR3. Germline V gene lookup returns CDR1 SGHTA and CDR2 FQGNSA. The CDR3 DNA sequence: TGTGCCAGCAGCTCCACTAGCGGGCGCGCCTACAATGAGCAGTTCTTC. It specifies CASSSTSGRAYNEQFF.

The chain is built from TRBV30 and TRBJ1-3; TRBD1 might be the D (5 bases). The V and J ends lost 3 bases and 5 bases respectively, with 11 bases between them. CDR1 and CDR2 (germline): GTSNPN, SVGIG (reference sequence). This CDR3 has 13 residues. The CDR3 DNA follows: TGTGCCTGGAGGGGGCCAGGAAGAAACACCATATATTTT. Encoded protein: CAWRGPGRNTIYF.

The chain has TRBV6-5 and TRBJ1-6, with D possibly TRBD1 on 5 matching bases. Trimming removed 5 bases from V and 9 bases from J, with 11 bases in between. The CDR3 runs 13 residues. CDR1 and CDR2 from the germline V gene are MNHEY and SVGAGI. The CDR3 loop reads CASSRSQGSPLHF. The DNA of the CDR3 is TGTGCCAGCAGTAGGAGTCAGGGTTCACCCCTCCACTTT.

The V gene is TRBV7-6, the J gene TRBJ1-4; a possible D gene is TRBD1 (5 bases). The CDR3 consists of 14 residues. Germline assignment: CDR1 SGHVS and CDR2 FNYEAQ. V was cut by 3 bases and J by 4 bases, with 9 bases left in between. The CDR3 region is CASSFGQFNEKLFF. CDR3 nucleotides: TGTGCCAGCAGCTTCGGACAATTTAATGAAAAACTGTTTTTT.

This chain links TRBV4-3 with TRBJ2-6; the D gene is possibly TRBD2 (5 bases). Germline V gene lookup returns CDR1 LGHNA and CDR2 YSLEER. V dropped 4 bases and J dropped 2 bases, with 12 bases sitting between them. CDR3 size: 16 residues. The CDR3 nucleotides are TGCGCCAGCAGCCCGAGGAGGAGTACTGGGGCCAACGTCCTGACTTTC. Translating it yields CASSPRRSTGANVLTF.

The V and J genes are TRBV9 and TRBJ2-5, with TRBD2 identical over 10 bases. This CDR3 spans 16 amino acids. The V and J ends lost 0 bases and 4 bases, in that order; junction bases with no gene match: 6. Per the germline V gene, CDR1 is SGDLS and CDR2 is YYNGEE. CDR3 coding DNA: TGTGCCAGCAGCGTAGGGGCAGCGGGAGGGGTAGAGACCCAGTACTTC. Translation gives CASSVGAAGGVETQYF. The full variable domain, rest sourced from reference TRBV9 and TRBJ2-5, is DSGVTQTPKHLITATGQRVTLRCSPRSGDLSVYWYQQSLDQGLQFLIQYYNGEERAKGNILERFSAQQFPDLHSELNLSSLELGDSALYFCASSVGAAGGVETQYFGPGTRLLVL.

This clone was detected only once. The V call is TRBV19, the J call TRBJ2-1, with 8 bases matching TRBD1. CDR3 size: 16 residues. Per germline, CDR1 LNHDA and CDR2 SQIVND (reference sequence). With 7 bases clipped from V and 6 bases from J, the junction kept 14 bases outside the gene matches. The DNA of the CDR3 is TGTGCCAGTATTCCGAGGGGGCAGGGGGCGTTCAATGAGCAGTTCTTC. It translates to CASIPRGQGAFNEQFF.

The chain couples TRBV7-2 to TRBJ2-1; 8 bases line up with TRBD2. The germline V gene encodes CDR1 SGHTA and CDR2 FQGNSA. CDR3 length: 16 amino acids. V lost 1 base, J lost 3 bases, and 5 bases stayed unmatched. Here the CDR3 reads CASSLVSGGFYNEQFF. Written as DNA, the CDR3 is TGTGCCAGCAGCTTAGTGAGCGGGGGTTTCTACAATGAGCAGTTCTTC.

Only a few counts were recorded for this clone. The J gene is TRBJ1-6, the V gene TRBV19, with 8 positions matching TRBD1. V gave up 7 bases and J gave up 0 bases; unmatched junction bases: 11. This CDR3 contains 18 residues. CDR1 and CDR2 from the germline V gene are LNHDA and SQIVND (reference sequence). The CDR3 bases are TGTGCCAGTACCCGAGGGACAGGCCAGAGCTCCTATAATTCACCCCTCCACTTT. Translated: CASTRGTGQSSYNSPLHF.

The chain combines TRBV7-9 with TRBJ2-1, with 7 bases identical to TRBD2. V gave up 2 bases and J gave up 4 bases; unmatched junction bases: 5. CDR1 and CDR2 (germline): SEHNR, FQNEAQ (reference sequence). This CDR3 comprises 15 residues. The chain's CDR3 is CASSLRLAEYNEQFF. For the CDR3, the DNA is TGTGCCAGCAGCTTAAGGCTAGCGGAGTACAATGAGCAGTTCTTC.

The CDR3 DNA reads as TGTGCCAGCAGCTCCGGACTAGCGGGTGGACCAGGTGAGCAGTTCTTC. It yields the protein CASSSGLAGGPGEQFF. The chain uses TRBV11-3 and TRBJ2-1; 11 bases are shared with TRBD2. Trimming cost V 4 bases and J 9 bases; bases outside gene matches: 11. This CDR3 region has 16 residues. In germline, CDR1 is SGHNT, CDR2 YENEEA.

The rearrangement joins TRBV25-1 to TRBJ2-2, with TRBD1 as a possible D gene (5 bases). This CDR3 contains 16 residues. The germline gives CDR1 MGHDK, CDR2 SYGVNS. V dropped 1 base and J dropped 2 bases, with 11 bases sitting between them. CDR3 sequence reads: CASSEFRTLNTGELFF. The CDR3 DNA is TGTGCCAGCAGTGAATTCCGGACACTCAACACCGGGGAGCTGTTTTTT.

This rearrangement joins TRBV27 to TRBJ2-7; 9 positions match TRBD1. The junction had 6 bases not matched to a gene; V was cut back by 6 bases and J by 0 bases. This CDR3 spans 15 amino acids. In germline, CDR1 is MNHEY, CDR2 SMNVEV (reference sequence). The CDR3 region has the DNA TGTGCCAGCAGACCCCGGGACAGGGTCTCCTACGAGCAGTACTTC. It encodes CASRPRDRVSYEQYF.

The genes are TRBV7-2 and TRBJ2-1, with D tentatively TRBD2 (6 bases). The V gene's germline CDR1 is SGHTA and CDR2 FQGNSA. Trimming stripped 2 bases from V and 10 bases from J, with 12 bases between. The CDR3 loop spans 13 amino acids. CDR3 sequence reads: CASSLRGAGEQFF. CDR3 bases: TGTGCCAGCAGCTTAAGGGGTGCGGGGGAGCAGTTCTTC.

This rearrangement joins TRBV6-1 to TRBJ2-7; tentatively, D is TRBD2 (6 bases). The germline CDR1 and CDR2 sequences are MNHNS and SASEGT. The V and J ends lost 3 bases and 2 bases respectively, with 8 bases between them. The CDR3 contains 13 residues. CDR3: CASSDREAYEQYF. CDR3 nucleotides: TGTGCCAGCAGTGACAGGGAGGCCTACGAGCAGTACTTC.

This rearrangement joins TRBV7-2 to TRBJ2-1, with a tentative D call TRBD2 (5 bases). Trimming took 4 bases from V and 8 from J, leaving 15 bases between them. CDR1 is SGHTA and CDR2 is FQGNSA in the germline V gene. The CDR3 extends over 14 amino acids. The CDR3 here is CASSSDQAVDEQFF. DNA of the CDR3: TGTGCCAGCAGCTCAGACCAAGCGGTGGATGAGCAGTTCTTC.